The next 5 T cell receptor beta chains were all read from a single sample in a study of blood T cells in healthy people across ages. Together with a sample-barcoded 5' primer, a J-beta primer mix was included in a second PCR lasting about 6 to 12 cycles. TCRdb called the 5' RACE reads again in MiXCR, with one record for every CDR3 protein. The sample holds about 800,000 distinct CDR3 sequences, roughly 25% seen once. These same data were also listed under a study on T cells of mothers and their children.

Specimen: blood. The receptors shown here come from a boy aged 5-17 years in good health.

This sequence joins TRBV6-2 or TRBV6-3 and TRBJ2-5, with D perhaps TRBD1 or TRBD2 (5 bases each). Germline lookup yields CDR1 MNHEY and CDR2 SVGEGT. CDR3 size: 14 residues. Trimming stripped 6 bases from V and 5 bases from J, with 16 bases between. CDR3 protein: CASSRDGPRETQYF. CDR3 DNA sequence: TGTGCCAGCAGCCGGGACGGACCCCGTGAGACCCAGTACTTC.

The rearrangement uses TRBV20-1 and TRBJ2-3; 10 nucleotides match TRBD2. The ends lost 3 bases at V and 6 bases at J; junction bases unmatched: 6. The CDR3 consists of 14 residues. Germline CDR1 DFQATT, CDR2 SNEGSKA (reference sequence). CDR3 protein: CSASLAGDADTQYF. CDR3 in DNA: TGCAGTGCTAGCCTAGCGGGAGATGCGGATACGCAGTATTTT.

Only a few counts were recorded for this clonotype. The chain uses TRBV9 and TRBJ2-1; TRBD2 aligns across 13 bases. CDR1 and CDR2 (germline): SGDLS, YYNGEE. The CDR3 runs to 15 residues. The V gene end was trimmed by 3 bases and the J gene end by 5 bases; junction bases not matched to a gene: 2. DNA of the CDR3: TGTGCCAGCAGCGAGGGGACTAGCGGGAACAATGAGCAGTTCTTC. It encodes CASSEGTSGNNEQFF.

The chain uses TRBV7-2 and TRBJ2-7; D possibly corresponds to TRBD2 (5 bases). The germline gives CDR1 SGHTA, CDR2 FQGNSA. V lost 5 bases and J 4 bases, leaving 18 bases between the germline ends. The CDR3 is 15 residues long. CDR3 coding DNA: TGTGCCAGCAGCCGAGAGGGTCGGGGAACATACGAGCAGTACTTC. Amino acid sequence: CASSREGRGTYEQYF.

This chain joins TRBV7-2 and TRBJ2-7; D might be TRBD1 (5 bases). Germline V gene sequence: CDR1 SGHTA, CDR2 FQGNSA. The V end lost 2 bases, the J end lost 5 bases, and 16 bases lay between the germline ends. CDR3 length: 15 residues. CDR3 DNA sequence: TGTGCCAGCAGCTTAAGCCTTCAGGGTACCAACGAGCAGTACTTC. This encodes CASSLSLQGTNEQYF.